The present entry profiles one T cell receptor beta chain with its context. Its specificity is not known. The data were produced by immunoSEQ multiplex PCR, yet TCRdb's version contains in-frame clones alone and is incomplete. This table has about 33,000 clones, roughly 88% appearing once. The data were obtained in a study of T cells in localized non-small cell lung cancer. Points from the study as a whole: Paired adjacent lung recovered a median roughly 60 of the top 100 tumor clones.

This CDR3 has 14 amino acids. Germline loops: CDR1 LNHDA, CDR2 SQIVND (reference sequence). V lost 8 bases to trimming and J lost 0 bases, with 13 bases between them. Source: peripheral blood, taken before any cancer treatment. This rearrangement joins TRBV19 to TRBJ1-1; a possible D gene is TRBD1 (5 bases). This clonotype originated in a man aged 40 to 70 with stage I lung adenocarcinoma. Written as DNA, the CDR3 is TGTGCCAGTCGTGCAGGGCATATGAACACTGAAGCTTTCTTT. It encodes CASRAGHMNTEAFF.